Listed below are T cell receptor beta chains from one sample, sequenced in a study of CD8+CD57+ T cells in acquired aplastic anemia. TCRdb itself ran the reads through MiXCR, one entry per CDR3 protein. Of over 150,000 distinct CDR3 sequences detected, around 48% appear once; the ten largest clones hold about 2.8%. Sequenced sample: sorted CD4+, CD8+, or CD8+CD57+ T cells (not recorded which) from PBMCs. These receptors were taken from a human donor with aplastic anemia. The CDR3 runs from the conserved cysteine through the conserved F or W. D genes are given only for firm matches. Size is omitted from some rows. Given values are once, few, many or a class for expanded clones.

>TRBJ2-5|TRBV5-1|NA|NA
CASSFGPQETQYF
TGCGCCAGCAGCTTCGGGCCCCAAGAGACCCAGTACTTC
>TRBJ2-7|TRBV6-5|many|NA
CASSWAGRLYEQYF
TGTGCCAGCAGTTGGGCAGGGAGGCTTTACGAGCAGTACTTC
>TRBJ1-6|TRBV25-1|many|NA
CASSESRGTDYNSPLHF
TGTGCCAGCAGTGAAAGCCGGGGGACTGACTATAATTCACCCCTCCACTTT
>TRBJ1-6|TRBV7-8|NA|NA
CASSLKGSGSPLHF
TGTGCCAGCAGCTTAAAGGGCTCGGGTTCACCCCTCCACTTT
>TRBJ2-7|TRBV30|NA|NA
CAWSVRALTGSASYEQYF
TGTGCCTGGAGTGTACGGGCCCTCACTGGTAGCGCCTCCTACGAGCAGTACTTC
>TRBJ2-7|TRBV24-1|NA|TRBD2
CATSDLVGGENEQYF
TGTGCCACCAGTGATTTAGTTGGGGGGGAGAACGAGCAGTACTTC
>TRBJ1-1|TRBV12-3/TRBV12-4|many|NA
CASSFGMGTEAFF
TGTGCCAGCAGTTTCGGGATGGGCACTGAAGCTTTCTTT
>TRBJ2-2|TRBV19|many|NA
CASSETNTGELFF
TGTGCCAGTAGTGAGACGAACACCGGGGAGCTGTTTTTT
>TRBJ2-2|TRBV12-3/TRBV12-4|NA|NA
CASSTAGLGELFF
TGTGCCAGCAGTACCGCGGGGCTCGGGGAGCTGTTTTTT
>TRBJ2-7|TRBV2|many|NA
CASRRSGLVYEQYF
TGTGCCAGCAGACGGTCGGGACTCGTCTACGAGCAGTACTTC
>TRBJ2-7|TRBV7-9|many|TRBD1
CASGTVVPYEQYF
TGTGCCAGTGGGACAGTCGTACCCTACGAGCAGTACTTC
>TRBJ2-1|TRBV9|NA|TRBD1
CASSPTGTQGDEQFF
TGTGCCAGCAGCCCAACTGGGACCCAGGGGGATGAGCAGTTCTTC
>TRBJ2-1|TRBV20-1|once|TRBD2
CSAQLAGSGQFF
TGCAGTGCCCAACTAGCGGGGAGTGGGCAGTTCTTC
>TRBJ1-6|TRBV7-9|NA|TRBD1
CASSVGTGETPLHF
TGTGCCAGCAGCGTCGGGACAGGCGAGACACCCCTCCACTTT
>TRBJ2-1|TRBV2|NA|NA
CASSAKLLALYNEQFF
TGTGCCAGCAGTGCGAAGCTACTCGCCCTATACAATGAGCAGTTCTTC
>TRBJ2-1|TRBV28|once|NA
CASSSILGSSYNEQFF
TGTGCCAGCAGTTCTATCTTGGGTAGCTCCTACAATGAGCAGTTCTTC
>TRBJ1-4|TRBV2|NA|TRBD1
CASSEDRPNEKLFF
TGTGCCAGCAGTGAGGACAGGCCTAATGAAAAACTGTTTTTT
>TRBJ1-5|TRBV19|NA|NA
CASSIGETQHF
TGTGCCAGTAGTATCGGAGAGACCCAGCATTTT
>TRBJ1-5|TRBV15|many|NA
CATSMGVPQPQHF
TGTGCCACCAGTATGGGGGTCCCCCAGCCCCAGCATTTT
>TRBJ1-4|TRBV19|many|NA
CASSSSGSNEKLFF
TGTGCCAGTAGTAGTAGCGGGTCTAATGAAAAACTGTTTTTT
>TRBJ2-7|TRBV9|many|TRBD2
CASSVGWASGINEQYF
TGTGCCAGCAGCGTAGGTTGGGCTAGCGGGATAAACGAGCAGTACTTC
>TRBJ2-7|TRBV24-1|NA|NA
CATSESKAASSYEQYF
TGTGCCACCAGTGAATCTAAGGCTGCCTCCTCCTACGAGCAGTACTTC
>TRBJ1-2|TRBV7-9|once|NA
CASSLAHGPEYGYTF
TGTGCCAGCAGCTTAGCGCACGGCCCGGAATATGGCTACACCTTC
>TRBJ2-3|TRBV10-1|many|NA
CASRLGTVTDTQYF
TGCGCCAGCAGACTCGGGACGGTCACAGATACGCAGTATTTT
>TRBJ2-1|TRBV29-1|NA|TRBD1
CSVVQGLGNEQFF
TGCAGCGTTGTACAGGGGCTCGGCAATGAGCAGTTCTTC
>TRBJ2-7|TRBV12-3/TRBV12-4|many|NA
CASSLAGGGAIGRAYEQYF
TGTGCCAGCAGTTTAGCCGGTGGAGGGGCCATCGGTCGGGCTTACGAGCAGTACTTC
>TRBJ2-2|TRBV19|many|NA
CASNPLGQAGELFF
TGTGCCAGTAACCCCCTGGGGCAGGCCGGGGAGCTGTTTTTT
>TRBJ1-6|TRBV15|many|NA
CATSRDSLANSPLHF
TGTGCCACCAGCAGAGATAGTCTGGCAAATTCACCCCTCCACTTT
>TRBJ1-2|TRBV2|NA|TRBD1
CASSEFGTVNYGYTF
TGTGCCAGCAGTGAATTCGGGACAGTAAACTATGGCTACACCTTC
>TRBJ2-7|TRBV19|many|NA
CASTGGVGSQLTYEQYF
TGTGCCAGTACCGGAGGGGTGGGATCCCAACTAACCTACGAGCAGTACTTC
>TRBJ1-4|TRBV27|NA|NA
CASSSLSREKLFF
TGTGCCAGCAGTTCGCTTTCGCGGGAAAAACTGTTTTTT
>TRBJ2-1|TRBV20-1|many|TRBD2
CSAWTRGEQFF
TGCAGTGCTTGGACTAGAGGAGAGCAGTTCTTC
>TRBJ1-4|TRBV7-2|many|NA
CASSRQVNEKLFF
TGTGCCAGCAGCCGACAGGTTAATGAAAAACTGTTTTTT
>TRBJ2-7|TRBV14|once|NA
CASSQESGYTSSYEQYF
TGTGCCAGCAGCCAAGAAAGTGGGTACACCAGCTCCTACGAGCAGTACTTC
>TRBJ1-2|TRBV12-3/TRBV12-4|NA|NA
CASSRQGWTYGGYTF
TGTGCCAGCAGTCGGCAGGGCTGGACGTATGGTGGCTACACCTTC
>TRBJ1-1|TRBV7-9|NA|NA
CASSDGSGEAFF
TGTGCCAGCAGCGATGGTAGTGGTGAAGCTTTCTTT
>TRBJ2-1|TRBV20-1|many|TRBD2
CSARVAGGDEQFF
TGCAGTGCTAGGGTAGCGGGAGGAGATGAGCAGTTCTTC
>TRBJ2-1|TRBV24-1|many|TRBD1
CATSDLLTGGSYNEQFF
TGTGCCACCAGTGATCTACTGACAGGGGGGTCCTACAATGAGCAGTTCTTC
>TRBJ2-7|TRBV29-1|NA|NA
CSVETPNSYEQYF
TGCAGCGTTGAGACCCCTAACTCCTACGAGCAGTACTTC
>TRBJ2-7|TRBV10-1|NA|NA
CASSDGHYEQYF
TGCGCCAGCAGTGATGGCCACTACGAGCAGTACTTC
>TRBJ1-2|TRBV27|few|NA
CASSPYRPGNGYTF
TGTGCCAGCAGTCCGTATCGTCCAGGGAATGGCTACACCTTC
>TRBJ2-3|TRBV27|many|NA
CASTVGVRSDTQYF
TGTGCCAGCACCGTCGGGGTTCGATCAGATACGCAGTATTTT
>TRBJ2-7|TRBV4-3|NA|TRBD2
CASSQGTGTSGYEQYF
TGCGCCAGCAGCCAAGGGACCGGGACTAGCGGATACGAGCAGTACTTC
>TRBJ1-1|TRBV6-1|many|NA
CASIADISDTEAFF
TGTGCCAGCATCGCTGACATAAGCGACACTGAAGCTTTCTTT
>TRBJ2-7|TRBV25-1|NA|TRBD2
CASSTTSGRNHPYEQYF
TGTGCCAGCAGTACGACTAGCGGGAGAAACCACCCCTACGAGCAGTACTTC
>TRBJ2-5|TRBV2|NA|TRBD1
CASMMGTGAWETQYF
TGTGCCAGCATGATGGGGACAGGGGCATGGGAGACCCAGTACTTC
>TRBJ2-1|TRBV7-9|NA|TRBD2
CASRVAGGNEQFF
TGTGCCAGCAGGGTAGCGGGAGGCAATGAGCAGTTCTTC
>TRBJ2-2|TRBV7-9|NA|NA
CASSSTVTGELFF
TGTGCCAGCAGCTCAACGGTCACCGGGGAGCTGTTTTTT
>TRBJ2-3|TRBV20-1|NA|NA
CSALTVPDDTQYF
TGCAGTGCTTTGACGGTCCCCGATGATACGCAGTATTTT
>TRBJ1-5|TRBV19|many|NA
CASSLLGWDQPQHF
TGTGCCAGTAGTCTCCTCGGGTGGGATCAGCCCCAGCATTTT
>TRBJ2-5|TRBV9|NA|TRBD2
CASSAPGGEETQYF
TGTGCCAGCAGCGCCCCGGGGGGGGAAGAGACCCAGTACTTC
>TRBJ2-2|TRBV4-3|NA|NA
CASSQDHTGELFF
TGCGCCAGCAGCCAGGACCACACCGGGGAGCTGTTTTTT
>TRBJ1-1|TRBV15|few|TRBD1
CATSRGRGLGTEAFF
TGTGCCACCAGCAGAGGGAGGGGGCTGGGCACTGAAGCTTTCTTT
>TRBJ2-1|TRBV6-4|few|TRBD2
CASSDTLSSGRPYNEQFF
TGTGCCAGCAGTGACACACTTTCTAGCGGGAGGCCGTACAATGAGCAGTTCTTC
>TRBJ1-5|TRBV28|NA|NA
CASCRSNRAGQPQHF
TGTGCCAGCTGTAGATCCAACAGGGCGGGCCAGCCCCAGCATTTT
>TRBJ1-4|TRBV6-1|many|TRBD1
CASSPYPPGQGDEKLFF
TGTGCCAGCAGCCCTTACCCACCGGGACAGGGGGATGAAAAACTGTTTTTT
>TRBJ2-2|TRBV11-2|many|NA
CASSPNLQDRELFF
TGTGCCAGCAGCCCTAATTTACAGGATAGGGAGCTGTTTTTT
>TRBJ2-7|TRBV4-1|many|NA
CASSQISGSVSYEQYF
TGCGCCAGCAGCCAAATTAGCGGTTCCGTCTCCTACGAGCAGTACTTC
>TRBJ2-7|TRBV7-2|many|TRBD2
CASSLVGGGPGEQYF
TGTGCCAGCAGCTTAGTGGGGGGGGGACCCGGCGAGCAGTACTTC
>TRBJ2-5|TRBV9|many|TRBD2
CASSVGSGSRETQYF
TGTGCCAGCAGCGTCGGTAGCGGGAGTCGGGAGACCCAGTACTTC